This T cell receptor beta chain appears in the sequencing data of a study of regulatory T cells in long-lasting Graves disease. V gave up 5 bases and J gave up 2 bases, with 19 bases separating them. The CDR3 sequence is 16 residues long. From germline, CDR1 is SGHTA and CDR2 FQGTGA. This clonotype was recorded only once. Time point denoted: persistent/refractory GD, antithyroid drugs over 5 years with positive TRAb. Making the TCR library involved RNA that had been extracted from PBMCs. Criteria from the American Thyroid Association guidelines were applied to diagnose Graves' disease. For TCR beta, libraries came from iRepertoire HTBI primers and Arm-PCR of CDR3 regions. A single record per CDR3 protein comes from TCRdb applying MiXCR to the multiplex PCR reads. The sample records about 310,000 distinct CDR3 sequences, around a fifth being singletons.

The rearrangement uses TRBV7-3 and TRBJ2-7, with a weak D call TRBD1 (5 bases). The sequence was obtained from a female donor with Graves disease. Sequencing was performed on peripheral blood mononuclear cells (PBMCs), taken when the disease was refractory, from a patient treated with antithyroid drugs. The DNA of the CDR3 is TGTGCCAGCAGCGGCCAGCAGGGAAAGGTGACCTACGAGCAGTACTTC. It yields the protein CASSGQQGKVTYEQYF.